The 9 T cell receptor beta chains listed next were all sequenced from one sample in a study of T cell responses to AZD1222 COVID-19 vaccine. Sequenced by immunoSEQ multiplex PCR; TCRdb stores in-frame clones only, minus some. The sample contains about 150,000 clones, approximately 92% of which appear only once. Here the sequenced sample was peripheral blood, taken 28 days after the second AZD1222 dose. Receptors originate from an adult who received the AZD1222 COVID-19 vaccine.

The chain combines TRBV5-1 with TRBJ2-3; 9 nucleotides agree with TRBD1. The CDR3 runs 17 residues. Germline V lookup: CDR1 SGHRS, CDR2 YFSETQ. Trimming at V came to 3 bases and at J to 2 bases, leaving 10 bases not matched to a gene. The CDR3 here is CASSWSAGQGLTDTQYF. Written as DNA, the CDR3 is TGCGCCAGCAGCTGGTCCGCGGGACAGGGCCTCACAGATACGCAGTATTTT.

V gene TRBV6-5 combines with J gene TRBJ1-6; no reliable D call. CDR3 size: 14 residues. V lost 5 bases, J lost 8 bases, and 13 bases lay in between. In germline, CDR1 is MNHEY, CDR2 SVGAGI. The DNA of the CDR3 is TGTGCCAGCAGTATTCGGGGTCAGGATTCACCCCTCCACTTT. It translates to CASSIRGQDSPLHF.

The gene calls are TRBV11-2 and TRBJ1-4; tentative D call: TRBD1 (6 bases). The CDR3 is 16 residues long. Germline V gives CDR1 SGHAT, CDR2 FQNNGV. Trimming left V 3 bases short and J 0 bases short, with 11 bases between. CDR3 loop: CASSFGQFATNEKLFF. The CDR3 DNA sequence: TGTGCCAGCAGCTTCGGACAGTTTGCAACTAATGAAAAACTGTTTTTT.

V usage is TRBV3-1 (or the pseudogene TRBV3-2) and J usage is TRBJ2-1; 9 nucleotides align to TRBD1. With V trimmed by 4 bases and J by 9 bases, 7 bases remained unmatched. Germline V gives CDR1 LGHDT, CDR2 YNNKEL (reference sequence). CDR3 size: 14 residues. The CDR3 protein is CASSPYTGGLEQFF. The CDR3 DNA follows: TGTGCCAGCAGCCCATATACAGGGGGCCTTGAGCAGTTCTTC.

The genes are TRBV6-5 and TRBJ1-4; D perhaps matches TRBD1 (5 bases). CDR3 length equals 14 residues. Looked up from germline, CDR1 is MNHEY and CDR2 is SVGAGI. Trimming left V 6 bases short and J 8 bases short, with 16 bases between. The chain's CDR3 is CASRRDAGREKLFF. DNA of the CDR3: TGTGCCAGCAGGAGGGACGCGGGTCGAGAAAAACTGTTTTTT.

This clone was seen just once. The CDR3 DNA reads TGCGCCAGCAGCCAAGAAGGGGGTAGCACTGAAGCTTTCTTT. This sequence encodes CASSQEGGSTEAFF. This sequence joins TRBV4-1 and TRBJ1-1; possibly TRBD1 for D (6 bases). Germline CDR1 and CDR2: MGHRA and YSYEKL. Trimming left V 0 bases short and J 4 bases short, with 9 bases between. The CDR3 is made up of 14 amino acids.

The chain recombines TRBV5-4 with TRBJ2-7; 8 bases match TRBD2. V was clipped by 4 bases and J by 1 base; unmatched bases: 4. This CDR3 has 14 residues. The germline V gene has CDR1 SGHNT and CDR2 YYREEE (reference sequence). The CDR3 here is CASSRGGGSYEQYF. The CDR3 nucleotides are TGTGCCAGCAGCCGGGGGGGTGGTTCCTACGAGCAGTACTTC.

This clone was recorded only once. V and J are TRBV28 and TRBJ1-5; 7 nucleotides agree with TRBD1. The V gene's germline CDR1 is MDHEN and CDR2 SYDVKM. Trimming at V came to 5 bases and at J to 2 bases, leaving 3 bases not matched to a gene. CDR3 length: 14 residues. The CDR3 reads CASSVGTGNQPQHF. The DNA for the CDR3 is TGTGCCAGCAGTGTGGGGACAGGCAATCAGCCCCAGCATTTT.

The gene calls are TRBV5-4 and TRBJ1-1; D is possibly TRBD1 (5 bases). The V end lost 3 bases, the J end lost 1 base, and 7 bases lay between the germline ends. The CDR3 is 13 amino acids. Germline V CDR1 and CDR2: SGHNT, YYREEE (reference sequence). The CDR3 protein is CASSWGGNTEAFF. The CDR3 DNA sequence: TGTGCCAGCAGCTGGGGGGGGAACACTGAAGCTTTCTTT.